This TCR beta chain was obtained from a study of blood T cells in healthy people across ages. This clonotype was counted only a few times. CDR1 and CDR2 (germline): SGHAT, FQNNGV. Trimming removed 8 bases at V and 8 bases at J, with 7 bases between. The CDR3 has 10 residues. Using a J-beta primer mix together with a sample-barcoded 5' primer, a second PCR was run for about 6 to 11 cycles. Tags on each cDNA molecule came from a template-switch adaptor with 12 random nucleotides. In TCRdb, the 5' RACE reads were re-called with MiXCR into one record per CDR3 protein. The data show more than 800,000 distinct CDR3 sequences, less than 35% seen once.

What was sequenced was blood. The V call is TRBV11-2, the J call TRBJ2-1; possibly TRBD2 for D (6 bases). The receptor was isolated from a woman older than 75 in good health. CDR3 coding DNA: TGTGCCAGCGGGGGGTATGAGCAGTTCTTC. Translation: CASGGYEQFF.